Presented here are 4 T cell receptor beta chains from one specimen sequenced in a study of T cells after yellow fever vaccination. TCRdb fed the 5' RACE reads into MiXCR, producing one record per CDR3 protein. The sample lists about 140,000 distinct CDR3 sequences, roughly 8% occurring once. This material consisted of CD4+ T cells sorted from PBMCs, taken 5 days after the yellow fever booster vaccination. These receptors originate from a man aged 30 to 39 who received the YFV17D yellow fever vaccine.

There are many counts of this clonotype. The chain's CDR3 is CASRTSGRYTQYF. The CDR3 region has the DNA TGTGCCAGCAGAACTAGCGGGAGGTATACGCAGTATTTT. V and J are TRBV12-3 or TRBV12-4 and TRBJ2-3, with 12 positions matching TRBD2. This CDR3 is built from 13 residues. With 6 bases clipped from V and 7 bases from J, the junction kept 2 bases outside the gene matches.

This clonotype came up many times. As DNA, the CDR3 is TGTGCCAGCAGCGACCTCCGGATGTTCGGCAATGAGCAGTTCTTC. Its translation is CASSDLRMFGNEQFF. The chain combines TRBV25-1 with TRBJ2-1; no definite D call. Trimming left V 6 bases short and J 6 bases short, with 18 bases between. There are 15 residues in the CDR3. The germline V gene has CDR1 MGHDK and CDR2 SYGVNS.

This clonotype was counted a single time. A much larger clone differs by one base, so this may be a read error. In DNA, the CDR3 is TGCGCCAGCAGCTTTAGCGGCTCCTACAAAGAGCAGTTCTTC. Translated, it gives CASSFSGSYKEQFF. V gene TRBV5-1 combines with J gene TRBJ2-1, with D perhaps matching TRBD2 (6 bases). This CDR3 has 14 residues. Germline CDR1 SGHRS, CDR2 YFSETQ. Together with reference TRBV5-1 and TRBJ2-1, the CDR3 gives the full variable domain: KAGVTQTPRYLIKTRGQQVTLSCSPISGHRSVSWYQQTPGQGLQFLFEYFSETQRNKGNFPGRFSGRQFSNSRSEMNVSTLELGDSALYLCASSFSGSYKEQFFGPGTRLTVL.

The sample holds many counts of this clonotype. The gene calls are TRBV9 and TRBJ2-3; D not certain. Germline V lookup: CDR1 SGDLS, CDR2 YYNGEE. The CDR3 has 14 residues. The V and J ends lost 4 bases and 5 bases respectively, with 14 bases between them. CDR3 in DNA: TGTGCCAGCAGCCATAGAAGTAATATAGATACGCAGTATTTT. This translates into CASSHRSNIDTQYF.